The sequence of this T cell receptor beta chain was determined in a study of tissue T cells after allogeneic stem cell transplantation. Study observations and caveats: Sampling depth was limited, and the cohort was small and clinically varied. Which tissue TCRs were alloreactive or antigen-specific was not determined. Some clones might be persisting host cells.

Retrospectively chosen non-transplant comparators had other cancers and at least five gastrointestinal samples, without known gastrointestinal disease. The table came from immunoSEQ multiplex PCR; TCRdb's copy has only in-frame clones and leaves some out. The sample carries 9,500 to 15,000 clones, 70% recorded once. V was clipped by 2 bases and J by 0 bases; unmatched bases: 9. Looked up from germline, CDR1 is SGHRS and CDR2 is YFSETQ. The CDR3 extends over 17 amino acids. Concerning this clone itself: Its target is unknown.

The sequenced sample was tissue from the right colon, obtained at autopsy. This TCR was sampled from a woman aged 18 to 49 with breast cancer. The rearrangement joins TRBV5-1 to TRBJ1-1, with 8 bases that match TRBD1. DNA of the CDR3: TGCGCCAGCAGCTTCATACGGACAGGGTCCCTGAACACTGAAGCTTTCTTT. Protein sequence: CASSFIRTGSLNTEAFF.